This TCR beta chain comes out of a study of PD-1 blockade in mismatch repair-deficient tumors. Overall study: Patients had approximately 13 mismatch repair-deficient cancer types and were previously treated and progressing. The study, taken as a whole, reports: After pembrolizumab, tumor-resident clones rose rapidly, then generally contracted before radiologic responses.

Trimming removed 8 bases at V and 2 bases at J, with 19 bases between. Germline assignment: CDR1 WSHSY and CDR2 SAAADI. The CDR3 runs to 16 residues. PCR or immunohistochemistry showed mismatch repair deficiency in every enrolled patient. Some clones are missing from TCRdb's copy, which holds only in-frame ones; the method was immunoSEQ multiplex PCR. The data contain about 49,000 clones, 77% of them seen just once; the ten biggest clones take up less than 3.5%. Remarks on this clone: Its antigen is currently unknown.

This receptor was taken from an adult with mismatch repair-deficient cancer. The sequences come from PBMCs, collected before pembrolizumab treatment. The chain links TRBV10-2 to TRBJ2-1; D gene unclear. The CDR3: CASQPKWDSPYNEQFF. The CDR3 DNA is TGCGCCAGCCAGCCTAAATGGGATTCCCCCTACAATGAGCAGTTCTTC.